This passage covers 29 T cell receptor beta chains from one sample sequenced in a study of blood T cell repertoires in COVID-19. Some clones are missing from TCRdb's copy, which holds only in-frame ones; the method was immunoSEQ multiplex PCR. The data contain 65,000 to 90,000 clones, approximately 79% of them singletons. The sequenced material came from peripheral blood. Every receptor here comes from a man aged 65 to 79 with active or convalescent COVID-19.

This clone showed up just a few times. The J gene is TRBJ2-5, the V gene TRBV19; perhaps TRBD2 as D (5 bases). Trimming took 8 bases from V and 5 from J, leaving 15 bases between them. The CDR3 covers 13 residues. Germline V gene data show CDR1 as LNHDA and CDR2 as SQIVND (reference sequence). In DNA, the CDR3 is TGTGCCAGTGTCAAAGCTCGGGGTGAGACCCAGTACTTC. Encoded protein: CASVKARGETQYF.

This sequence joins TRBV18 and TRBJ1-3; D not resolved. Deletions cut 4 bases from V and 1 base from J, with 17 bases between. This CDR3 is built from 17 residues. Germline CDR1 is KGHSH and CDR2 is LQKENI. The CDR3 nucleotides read TGTGCCAGCTCACTTTCCGGCGGCTGGACTTCTGGAAACACCATATATTTT. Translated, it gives CASSLSGGWTSGNTIYF.

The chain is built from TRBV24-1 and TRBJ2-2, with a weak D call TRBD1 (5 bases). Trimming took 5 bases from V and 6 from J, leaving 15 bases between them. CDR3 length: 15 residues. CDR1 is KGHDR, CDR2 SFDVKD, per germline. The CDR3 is CATSGLGLISGELFF. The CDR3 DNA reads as TGTGCCACCAGTGGATTGGGGCTTATCTCCGGGGAGCTGTTTTTT.

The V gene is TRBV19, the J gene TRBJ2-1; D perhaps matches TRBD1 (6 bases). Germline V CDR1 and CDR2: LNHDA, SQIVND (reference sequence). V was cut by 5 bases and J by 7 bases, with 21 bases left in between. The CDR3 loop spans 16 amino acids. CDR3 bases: TGTGCCAGTAGTTTGCGGCCCAGGGGTGATTGGAATGAGCAGTTCTTC. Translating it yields CASSLRPRGDWNEQFF.

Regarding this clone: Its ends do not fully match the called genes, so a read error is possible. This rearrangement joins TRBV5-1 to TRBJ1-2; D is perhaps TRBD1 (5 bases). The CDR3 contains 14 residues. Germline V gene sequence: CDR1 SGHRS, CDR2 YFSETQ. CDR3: CTSSLALGLSGYTF. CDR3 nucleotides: TGCACCAGCAGCTTGGCCCTGGGGCTTTCTGGCTACACCTTC.

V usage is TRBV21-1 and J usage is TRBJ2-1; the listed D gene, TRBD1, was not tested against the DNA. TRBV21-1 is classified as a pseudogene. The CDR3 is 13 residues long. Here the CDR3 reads CASSKRQINEQFF. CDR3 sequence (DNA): TGTGCCAGCAGCAAAAGACAGATCAATGAGCAGTTCTTC.

CDR3 loop: CASRSGGSMNTEAFF. The DNA for the CDR3 is TGTGCCAGCAGAAGCGGTGGGTCCATGAACACTGAAGCTTTCTTT. This rearrangement joins TRBV5-5 to TRBJ1-1; D uncertain. CDR1 SGHKS and CDR2 YYEKEE come from the germline V gene (reference sequence). This CDR3 spans 15 amino acids. V lost 5 bases, J lost 0 bases, and 14 bases lay in between.

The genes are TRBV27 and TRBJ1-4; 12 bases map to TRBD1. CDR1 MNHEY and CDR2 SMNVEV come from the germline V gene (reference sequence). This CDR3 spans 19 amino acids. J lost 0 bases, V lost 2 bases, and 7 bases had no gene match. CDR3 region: CASSLKGTGGIATNEKLFF. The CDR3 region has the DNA TGTGCCAGCAGTTTAAAGGGGACAGGGGGCATTGCAACTAATGAAAAACTGTTTTTT.

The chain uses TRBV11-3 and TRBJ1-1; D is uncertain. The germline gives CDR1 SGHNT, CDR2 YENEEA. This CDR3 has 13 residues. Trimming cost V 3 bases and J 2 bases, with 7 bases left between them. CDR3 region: CASSFRINTEAFF. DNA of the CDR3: TGTGCCAGCAGCTTCAGGATTAACACTGAAGCTTTCTTT. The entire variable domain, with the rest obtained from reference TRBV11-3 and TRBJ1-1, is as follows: EAGVVQSPRYKIIEKKQPVAFWCNPISGHNTLYWYLQNLGQGPELLIRYENEEAVDDSQLPKDRFSAERLKGVDSTLKIQPAELGDSAVYLCASSFRINTEAFFGQGTRLTVV.

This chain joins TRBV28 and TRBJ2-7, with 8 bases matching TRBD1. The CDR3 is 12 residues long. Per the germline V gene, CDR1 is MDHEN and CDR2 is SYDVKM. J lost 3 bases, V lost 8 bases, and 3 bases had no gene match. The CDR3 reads CASGQGFYEQYF. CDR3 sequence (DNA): TGTGCCAGCGGACAGGGATTCTACGAGCAGTACTTC.

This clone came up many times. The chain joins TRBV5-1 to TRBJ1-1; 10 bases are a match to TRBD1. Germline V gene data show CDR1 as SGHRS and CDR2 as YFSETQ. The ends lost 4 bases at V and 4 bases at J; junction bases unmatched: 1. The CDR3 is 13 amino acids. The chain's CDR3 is CASSRQGATEAFF. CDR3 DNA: TGCGCCAGCAGCCGACAGGGGGCCACTGAAGCTTTCTTT. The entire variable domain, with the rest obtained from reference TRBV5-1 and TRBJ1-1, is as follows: KAGVTQTPRYLIKTRGQQVTLSCSPISGHRSVSWYQQTPGQGLQFLFEYFSETQRNKGNFPGRFSGRQFSNSRSEMNVSTLELGDSALYLCASSRQGATEAFFGQGTRLTVV.

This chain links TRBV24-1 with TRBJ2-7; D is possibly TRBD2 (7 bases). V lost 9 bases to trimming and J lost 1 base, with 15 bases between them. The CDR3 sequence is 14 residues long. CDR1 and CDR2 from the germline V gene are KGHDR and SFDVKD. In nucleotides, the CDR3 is TGTGCCACCGCTGAGGGGGGGCTATCCTACGAGCAGTACTTC. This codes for CATAEGGLSYEQYF.

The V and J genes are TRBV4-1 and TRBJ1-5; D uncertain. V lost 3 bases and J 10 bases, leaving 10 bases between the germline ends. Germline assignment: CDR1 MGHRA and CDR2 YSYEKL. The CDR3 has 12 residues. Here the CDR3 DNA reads TGCGCCAGCAGCCAGGAGGGTGGACCCCAGCATTTT. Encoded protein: CASSQEGGPQHF.

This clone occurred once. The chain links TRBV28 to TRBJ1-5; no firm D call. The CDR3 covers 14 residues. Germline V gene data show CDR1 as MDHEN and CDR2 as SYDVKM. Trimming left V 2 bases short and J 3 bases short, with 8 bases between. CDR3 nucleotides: TGTGCCAGCAGTTTAGGAGGGAACAATCAGCCCCAGCATTTT. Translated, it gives CASSLGGNNQPQHF.

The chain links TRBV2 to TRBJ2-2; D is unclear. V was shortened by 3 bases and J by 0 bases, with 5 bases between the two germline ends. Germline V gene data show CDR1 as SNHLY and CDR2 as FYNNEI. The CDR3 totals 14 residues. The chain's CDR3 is CASSEGANTGELFF. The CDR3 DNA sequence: TGTGCCAGCAGTGAGGGCGCGAACACCGGGGAGCTGTTTTTT.

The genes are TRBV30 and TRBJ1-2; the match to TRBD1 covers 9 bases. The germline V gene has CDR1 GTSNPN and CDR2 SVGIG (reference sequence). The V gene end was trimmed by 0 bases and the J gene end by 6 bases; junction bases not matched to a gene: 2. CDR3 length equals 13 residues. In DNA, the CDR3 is TGTGCCTGGAGTGTAGGACAGGGGAATGGCTACACCTTC. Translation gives CAWSVGQGNGYTF.

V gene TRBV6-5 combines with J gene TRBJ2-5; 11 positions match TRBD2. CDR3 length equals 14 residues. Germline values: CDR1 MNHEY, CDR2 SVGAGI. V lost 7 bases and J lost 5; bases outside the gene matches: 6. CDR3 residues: CASILTSGVETQYF. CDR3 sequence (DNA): TGTGCCAGCATTCTGACTAGCGGGGTTGAGACCCAGTACTTC.

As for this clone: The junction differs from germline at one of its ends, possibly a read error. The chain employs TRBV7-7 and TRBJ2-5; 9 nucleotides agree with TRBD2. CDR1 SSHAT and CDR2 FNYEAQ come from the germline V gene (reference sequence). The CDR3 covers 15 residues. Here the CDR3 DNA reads TGTGCTAGCAGCTCTAGCGGGGTCCTTCAAGAGACCCAGTACTTC. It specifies CASSSSGVLQETQYF.

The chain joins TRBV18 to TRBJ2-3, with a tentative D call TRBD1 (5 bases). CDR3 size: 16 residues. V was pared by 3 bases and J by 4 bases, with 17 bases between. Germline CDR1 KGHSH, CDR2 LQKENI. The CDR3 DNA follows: TGTGCCAGCTCACCGTTTCCCCCAAGGGGTTCAGATACGCAGTATTTT. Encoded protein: CASSPFPPRGSDTQYF.

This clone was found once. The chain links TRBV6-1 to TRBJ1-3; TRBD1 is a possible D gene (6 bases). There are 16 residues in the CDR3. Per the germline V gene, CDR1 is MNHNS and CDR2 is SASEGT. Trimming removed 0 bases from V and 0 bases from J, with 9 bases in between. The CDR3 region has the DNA TGTGCCAGCAGTGAAGCAGGGGGGGTCTCTGGAAACACCATATATTTT. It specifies CASSEAGGVSGNTIYF.

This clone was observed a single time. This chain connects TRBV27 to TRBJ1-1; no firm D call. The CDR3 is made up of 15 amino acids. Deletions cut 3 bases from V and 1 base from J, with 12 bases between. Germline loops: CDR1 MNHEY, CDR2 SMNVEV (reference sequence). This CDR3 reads CASSFSGGANTEAFF. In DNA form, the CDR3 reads TGTGCCAGCAGTTTCTCCGGCGGTGCGAACACTGAAGCTTTCTTT.

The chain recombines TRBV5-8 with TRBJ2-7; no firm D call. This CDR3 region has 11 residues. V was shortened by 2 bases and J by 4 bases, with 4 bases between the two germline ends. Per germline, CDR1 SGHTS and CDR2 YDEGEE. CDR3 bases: TGTGCCAGCAGCTTTCGGTACGAGCAGTACTTC. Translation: CASSFRYEQYF.

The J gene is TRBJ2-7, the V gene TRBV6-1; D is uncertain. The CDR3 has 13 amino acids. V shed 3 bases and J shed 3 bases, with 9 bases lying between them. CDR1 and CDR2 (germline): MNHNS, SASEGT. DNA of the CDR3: TGTGCCAGCAGTGATGCCCCCGGCTACGAGCAGTACTTC. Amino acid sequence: CASSDAPGYEQYF.

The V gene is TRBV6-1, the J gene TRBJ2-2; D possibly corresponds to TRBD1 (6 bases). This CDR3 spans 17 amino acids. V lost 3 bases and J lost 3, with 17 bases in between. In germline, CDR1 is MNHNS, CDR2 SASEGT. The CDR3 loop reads CASSDVFVQGHTGELFF. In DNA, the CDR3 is TGTGCCAGCAGTGACGTTTTTGTACAGGGTCACACCGGGGAGCTGTTTTTT.

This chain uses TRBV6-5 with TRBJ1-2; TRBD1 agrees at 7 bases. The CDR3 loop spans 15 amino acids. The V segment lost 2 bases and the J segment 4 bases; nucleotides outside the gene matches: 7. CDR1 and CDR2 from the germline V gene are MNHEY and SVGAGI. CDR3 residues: CASSYLGGGPYGYTF. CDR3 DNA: TGTGCCAGCAGTTACCTAGGGGGCGGACCCTATGGCTACACCTTC.

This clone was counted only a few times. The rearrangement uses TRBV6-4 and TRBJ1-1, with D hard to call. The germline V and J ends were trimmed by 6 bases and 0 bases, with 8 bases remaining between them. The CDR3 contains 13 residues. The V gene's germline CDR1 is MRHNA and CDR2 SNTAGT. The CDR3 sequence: CASSAAMNTEAFF. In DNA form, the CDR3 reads TGTGCCAGCAGCGCAGCGATGAACACTGAAGCTTTCTTT.

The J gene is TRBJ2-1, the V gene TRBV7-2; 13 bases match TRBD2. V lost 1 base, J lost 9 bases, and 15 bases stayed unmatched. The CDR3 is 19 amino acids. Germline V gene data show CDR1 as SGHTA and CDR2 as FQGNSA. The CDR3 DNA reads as TGTGCCAGCAGCTTAGGATGGACTAGCGGGGGACACTATCGGGCTGAGCAGTTCTTC. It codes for CASSLGWTSGGHYRAEQFF.

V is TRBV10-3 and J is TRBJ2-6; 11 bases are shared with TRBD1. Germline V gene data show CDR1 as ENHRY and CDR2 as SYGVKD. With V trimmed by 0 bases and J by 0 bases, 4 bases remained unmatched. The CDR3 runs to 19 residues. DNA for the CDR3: TGTGCCATCAGTGAGTCGGGGACAGGGGGAACCTCTGGGGCCAACGTCCTGACTTTC. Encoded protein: CAISESGTGGTSGANVLTF.

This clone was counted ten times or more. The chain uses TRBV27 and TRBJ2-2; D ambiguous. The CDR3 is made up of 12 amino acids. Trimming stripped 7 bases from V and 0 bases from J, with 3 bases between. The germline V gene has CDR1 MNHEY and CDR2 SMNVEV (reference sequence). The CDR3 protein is CASTTNTGELFF. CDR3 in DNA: TGTGCCAGCACAACGAACACCGGGGAGCTGTTTTTT.